Detailed here is one T cell receptor (beta chain). No antigen is known for it. Here immunoSEQ multiplex PCR was the method, and the copy in TCRdb shows in-frame clones only, minus some. Of roughly 36,000 clones in the sample, about 80% are singletons; the top ten hold 9.8%. The entry originates in a study of PD-1 blockade in classical Hodgkin lymphoma. Study background: With a 2-week interval, patients received intravenous nivolumab at 3 mg/kg.

V lost 3 bases and J lost 6, with 15 bases in between. The germline gives CDR1 LNHDA, CDR2 SQIVND (reference sequence). This CDR3 has 14 residues. Overall study findings and caveats: CD4+ TCR diversity rose significantly by C4D1, and CD8+ TCR diversity did not. Healthy donors reportedly exceeded newly diagnosed patients in baseline TCR diversity.

Time point meaning: cycle 4 day 1 (C4D1), after 5 to 7 weeks of nivolumab. With no exception, relapse followed autologous stem cell transplantation in all patients, and brentuximab vedotin exposure varied. Classification of best responses gave complete response, partial response or progressive disease. This chain connects TRBV19 to TRBJ2-7, with D unclear. Sequences were derived from peripheral blood mononuclear cells (PBMCs), sampled before the fourth cycle of nivolumab. This clonotype was obtained from a human donor with classical Hodgkin lymphoma. The CDR3 DNA follows: TGTGCCAGTAGTATTAGCCCCGAAGCTATCGAGCAGTACTTC. This encodes CASSISPEAIEQYF.